This T cell receptor beta chain was observed in a study of cytomegalovirus exposure and HLA in healthy donors. About the research overall: Among the 398 genotyped donors, 65% to 90% were placed in the Caucasian-associated ancestry cluster.

A note on this clone: The target antigen is unknown. Germline and junction disagree at one end, which may indicate a read error.

Primers for the PCR totalled 60 Vbeta and 13 Jbeta. The method was immunoSEQ multiplex PCR; TCRdb's version includes in-frame clones alone and lacks a portion of them. The sample holds about 96,000 clones, over 70% seen once. This CDR3 contains 15 residues. CDR1 and CDR2 from the germline V gene are SEHNR and FQNEAQ (reference sequence). General study results and limits: Among the most significant clusters, several appeared linked to common viral pathogens in a later analysis. CMV serostatus was the only immune exposure information that was available.

This rearrangement joins TRBV7-9 to TRBJ2-2; maybe TRBD1 (6 bases). The sequenced sample consisted of PBMCs. The sequence was obtained from a man aged 50-59 years in good health and CMV-seropositive. The CDR3 DNA sequence: TGTTCCAGCAGCCGTACAGGGTTCGACACCGGGGAGCTGTTTTTT. It yields the protein CSSSRTGFDTGELFF.